The 27 T cell receptor beta chains in this list originate from one sample, sequenced in a study of blood T cell repertoires in COVID-19. TCRdb keeps only in-frame clones here, not all; method: immunoSEQ multiplex PCR. Of 150,000 or so clones in the sample, about 85% were seen once. Sequenced input: peripheral blood. These receptors came from a man aged 70-80 years who had recovered from COVID-19.

The genes are TRBV10-3 and TRBJ2-7; a possible D gene is TRBD2 (6 bases). The CDR3 totals 13 residues. Trimming removed 6 bases from V and 1 base from J, with 10 bases in between. The germline gives CDR1 ENHRY, CDR2 SYGVKD. CDR3 in DNA: TGTGCCATCAGGAGGGCGGGATCCTACGAGCAGTACTTC. Translated: CAIRRAGSYEQYF.

The chain has TRBV18 and TRBJ2-1, with 11 positions matching TRBD2. In germline, CDR1 is KGHSH, CDR2 LQKENI. The CDR3 has 16 residues. V shed 2 bases and J 3 bases; nucleotides not matched to a gene: 3. The CDR3 loop reads CASSPFGTSGYNEQFF. The CDR3 DNA reads TGTGCCAGCTCACCATTCGGGACTAGCGGCTACAATGAGCAGTTCTTC.

This chain uses TRBV19 with TRBJ1-5; D remains ambiguous. Trimming removed 6 bases from V and 3 bases from J, with 12 bases in between. Germline V lookup: CDR1 LNHDA, CDR2 SQIVND (reference sequence). The CDR3 runs to 14 residues. The CDR3 region has the DNA TGTGCCAGTAGCACGGGTTACCTCAATCAGCCCCAGCATTTT. It specifies CASSTGYLNQPQHF.

The gene calls are TRBV11-2 and TRBJ2-7; D gene unclear. Between the trimmed V and J ends, which lost 1 base and 3 bases, there was a span of 13 bases. Germline V gene data show CDR1 as SGHAT and CDR2 as FQNNGV. This CDR3 is built from 15 residues. As DNA, the CDR3 is TGTGCCAGCAGCTTAGGGCACAGCCTCAACTACGAGCAGTACTTC. Translated: CASSLGHSLNYEQYF.

This sequence joins TRBV3-1 (or the pseudogene TRBV3-2) and TRBJ2-3; 7 nucleotides align to TRBD2. J gave up 7 bases and V 1 base, and 8 bases lay outside the gene matches. The germline CDR1 and CDR2 sequences are LGHDT and YNNKEL (reference sequence). The CDR3 runs 15 residues. CDR3 residues: CASSQVGAGENTQYF. CDR3 nucleotide sequence: TGTGCCAGCAGCCAAGTGGGTGCGGGAGAAAATACGCAGTATTTT.

The V and J genes are TRBV27 and TRBJ1-5, with D maybe TRBD1 (5 bases). The CDR3 extends over 13 amino acids. Trimming shortened V by 5 bases and J by 9 bases, and 14 bases separated the two germline ends. The germline gives CDR1 MNHEY, CDR2 SMNVEV (reference sequence). CDR3 in amino acids: CASSRDWTSPQHF. CDR3 coding DNA: TGTGCCAGCAGTAGGGACTGGACTTCGCCCCAGCATTTT.

The CDR3 DNA is TGTGCCACCAGCAGAGATGGACCAAGCGGGACGAGGAATGAGCAGTTCTTC. It is translated as CATSRDGPSGTRNEQFF. This sequence joins TRBV15 and TRBJ2-1, with TRBD2 matching 7 bases. Germline trimming cut 0 bases from V and 7 bases from J; bases unmatched to any gene: 12. The CDR3 runs 17 residues. Germline values: CDR1 LNHNV, CDR2 YYDKDF (reference sequence).

This chain uses TRBV6-1 with TRBJ2-4; 7 bases line up with TRBD1. Germline CDR1 and CDR2: MNHNS and SASEGT. With V trimmed by 1 base and J by 10 bases, 10 bases remained unmatched. This CDR3 contains 15 residues. The CDR3 sequence is CASSEGMTGKLIQYF. The CDR3 DNA is TGTGCCAGCAGTGAAGGAATGACAGGGAAGCTAATTCAGTACTTC.

This clone was detected only once. The chain joins TRBV27 to TRBJ2-7; D might be TRBD2 (5 bases). This CDR3 region has 13 residues. Looked up from germline, CDR1 is MNHEY and CDR2 is SMNVEV (reference sequence). V shed 3 bases and J shed 1 base, with 7 bases lying between them. CDR3: CASSFRESYEQYF. The CDR3 DNA sequence: TGTGCCAGCAGTTTCCGGGAATCCTACGAGCAGTACTTC.

V gene TRBV18 combines with J gene TRBJ1-2; no reliable D call. Germline CDR1 and CDR2: KGHSH and LQKENI. The CDR3 length is 13 residues. Trimming took off 3 bases at V and 0 bases at J, with 5 bases between the two ends. CDR3 nucleotides: TGTGCCAGCTCACCGGAGTCTAACTATGGCTACACCTTC. Protein product: CASSPESNYGYTF.

The chain employs TRBV10-3 and TRBJ2-3; D unclear. The V end was cut by 10 bases, the J end by 0 bases, with 14 bases between. CDR3 size: 14 residues. Looked up from germline, CDR1 is ENHRY and CDR2 is SYGVKD. The CDR3 coding sequence is TGTGCCACCCTCCCACAACCTAGCACAGATACGCAGTATTTT. This codes for CATLPQPSTDTQYF.

The CDR3 DNA follows: TGCGCCAGCAGCTTGGCCACAGGGGGCGCCTTGCAAGAGACCCAGTACTTC. It translates to CASSLATGGALQETQYF. This chain uses TRBV5-1 with TRBJ2-5, with TRBD1 matching 9 bases. Losses at the gene ends were 0 bases for V and 2 bases for J; bases not matched to a gene: 8. There are 17 residues in the CDR3. Germline CDR1 SGHRS, CDR2 YFSETQ.

The V gene is TRBV6-2 or TRBV6-3, the J gene TRBJ1-1, with TRBD1 matching 7 bases. This CDR3 is built from 15 residues. V lost 5 bases to trimming and J lost 1 base; unmatched junction nucleotides: 7. The V gene's germline CDR1 is MNHEY and CDR2 SVGEGT. The CDR3 region has the DNA TGTGCCAGCAGTAGGGGGGACAGAAAGAACACTGAAGCTTTCTTT. Encoded protein: CASSRGDRKNTEAFF.

This clone was recorded a few times. The gene calls are TRBV15 and TRBJ2-1, with 10 bases lining up with TRBD1. The trim removed 3 bases at V and 5 bases at J, leaving 4 bases unmatched. Per germline, CDR1 LNHNV and CDR2 YYDKDF (reference sequence). CDR3 size: 15 residues. CDR3: CATSRDRGFNNEQFF. The CDR3 nucleotides are TGTGCCACCAGCAGGGACAGGGGGTTCAACAATGAGCAGTTCTTC. Full variable domain (outside the CDR3, taken from reference TRBV15 and TRBJ2-1): DAMVIQNPRYQVTQFGKPVTLSCSQTLNHNVMYWYQQKSSQAPKLLFHYYDKDFNNEADTPDNFQSRRPNTSFCFLDIRSPGLGDTAMYLCATSRDRGFNNEQFFGPGTRLTVL.

This sequence joins TRBV5-3 and TRBJ1-4; 11 positions agree with TRBD1. TRBV5-3 is known as an ORF, though its function is uncertain. The CDR3 has 16 residues. Trimming at V came to 4 bases and at J to 6 bases, leaving 8 bases not matched to a gene. CDR3 in amino acids: CARSRGTGGFDEKLFF. The CDR3 nucleotides read TGTGCCAGAAGCCGAGGGACAGGGGGTTTCGATGAAAAACTGTTTTTT.

The chain combines TRBV28 with TRBJ1-4; 7 positions agree with TRBD1. The V segment lost 3 bases and the J segment 5 bases; nucleotides outside the gene matches: 6. CDR3 length: 15 residues. The germline CDR1 and CDR2 sequences are MDHEN and SYDVKM. The CDR3 coding sequence is TGTGCCAGCAGTTTCCCAGGGGGGCGAAATGAAAAACTGTTTTTT. It specifies CASSFPGGRNEKLFF.

The rearrangement uses TRBV7-2 and TRBJ2-7; 16 bases agree with TRBD2. V lost 5 bases, J lost 5 bases, and 12 bases stayed unmatched. This CDR3 contains 18 residues. Germline CDR1 SGHTA, CDR2 FQGNSA. Here the CDR3 reads CASSNTGTSGRARNEQYF. CDR3 nucleotides: TGTGCCAGCAGCAACACCGGGACTAGCGGGAGGGCTAGGAACGAGCAGTACTTC. Full variable domain (remainder filled in from reference TRBV7-2 and TRBJ2-7): GAGVSQSPSNKVTEKGKDVELRCDPISGHTALYWYRQSLGQGLEFLIYFQGNSAPDKSGLPSDRFSAERTGGSVSTLTIQRTQQEDSAVYLCASSNTGTSGRARNEQYFGPGTRLTVT.

This clone was counted between two and nine times. V gene TRBV2 combines with J gene TRBJ1-5, with 7 bases matching TRBD1. CDR3 length: 13 amino acids. V dropped 7 bases and J dropped 5; count of bases not matched to a gene: 5. CDR1 SNHLY and CDR2 FYNNEI come from the germline V gene. The CDR3 is CASKSRGDQPQHF. The CDR3 region has the DNA TGTGCCAGCAAAAGCAGGGGGGATCAGCCCCAGCATTTT.

This sequence joins TRBV6-5 and TRBJ1-3, with D unresolved. Between the trimmed V and J ends, which lost 5 bases and 8 bases, there was a span of 19 bases. The CDR3 is 15 amino acids. The germline V gene encodes CDR1 MNHEY and CDR2 SVGAGI. DNA for the CDR3: TGTGCCAGCAGTAACCAGGCAGGACTCAGCGACACCATATATTTT. This codes for CASSNQAGLSDTIYF.

This clone occurred once. This chain links TRBV27 with TRBJ2-2; 16 bases fit TRBD2. The trim removed 8 bases at V and 3 bases at J, leaving 12 bases unmatched. This CDR3 region has 19 residues. The germline V gene has CDR1 MNHEY and CDR2 SMNVEV (reference sequence). The CDR3 DNA reads TGTGCCAGCCGAAGGGGACTAGCGGGAGGGCCGAGGGACACCGGGGAGCTGTTTTTT. Protein product: CASRRGLAGGPRDTGELFF.

V usage is TRBV4-3 and J usage is TRBJ2-2; D unresolved. The germline V and J ends were trimmed by 4 bases and 1 base, with 10 bases remaining between them. The CDR3 is 15 amino acids. Germline CDR1 is LGHNA and CDR2 is YSLEER. The CDR3 protein is CASSPMVGNTGELFF. The DNA of the CDR3 is TGCGCCAGCAGCCCAATGGTCGGGAACACCGGGGAGCTGTTTTTT.

The chain has TRBV12-3 or TRBV12-4 and TRBJ2-7, with D tentatively TRBD1 (6 bases). V lost 6 bases, J lost 3 bases, and 9 bases lay in between. This CDR3 spans 12 amino acids. CDR3 nucleotide sequence: TGTGCCAGCAGCACGGACAGCTACGAGCAGTACTTC. Translated, it gives CASSTDSYEQYF.

The chain is built from TRBV4-1 and TRBJ2-1; 13 bases align to TRBD2. J lost 7 bases, V lost 4 bases, and 4 bases had no gene match. Germline CDR1 and CDR2: MGHRA and YSYEKL. This CDR3 spans 15 amino acids. CDR3 coding DNA: TGCGCCAGCAGCCCCACTAGCGGGAGGGGGAATGAGCAGTTCTTC. This codes for CASSPTSGRGNEQFF.

This clone was observed a few times. The J gene is TRBJ1-4, the V gene TRBV27; no clear D gene. V was cut by 3 bases and J by 7 bases, with 9 bases left in between. The germline CDR1 and CDR2 sequences are MNHEY and SMNVEV (reference sequence). The CDR3 length is 13 residues. The CDR3 bases are TGTGCCAGCAGTTTCAGATCCGCTGAAAAACTGTTTTTT. Its translation is CASSFRSAEKLFF.

The chain uses TRBV18 and TRBJ1-3; D is possibly TRBD1 (5 bases). In germline, CDR1 is KGHSH, CDR2 LQKENI. V lost 2 bases and J lost 0, with 11 bases in between. The CDR3 is made up of 16 amino acids. The CDR3 loop reads CASSPSQGYSGNTIYF. The CDR3 nucleotides read TGTGCCAGCTCACCAAGCCAGGGCTACTCTGGAAACACCATATATTTT.

This clone was counted between two and nine times. The rearrangement uses TRBV19 and TRBJ1-4; possibly TRBD1 for D (6 bases). Germline assignment: CDR1 LNHDA and CDR2 SQIVND (reference sequence). Trimming left V 6 bases short and J 7 bases short, with 12 bases between. The CDR3 runs 13 residues. The CDR3 protein is CASSTGFREKLFF. As DNA, the CDR3 is TGTGCCAGTAGCACAGGGTTCCGTGAAAAACTGTTTTTT.

The CDR3: CASGLGRDRVPYEQYF. DNA of the CDR3: TGTGCTAGTGGTTTGGGCCGGGACAGGGTCCCCTACGAGCAGTACTTC. J is TRBJ2-7 and V is TRBV12-5; 9 bases map to TRBD1. Germline-derived CDR1 and CDR2 are LGHNT and FRNRAP. This CDR3 has 16 amino acids. Losses at the gene ends were 1 base for V and 2 bases for J; bases not matched to a gene: 6. Variable domain in full (rest from reference TRBV12-5 and TRBJ2-7): DARVTQTPRHKVTEMGQEVTMRCQPILGHNTVFWYRQTMMQGLELLAYFRNRAPLDDSGMPKDRFSAEMPDATLATLKIQPSEPRDSAVYFCASGLGRDRVPYEQYFGPGTRLTVT.